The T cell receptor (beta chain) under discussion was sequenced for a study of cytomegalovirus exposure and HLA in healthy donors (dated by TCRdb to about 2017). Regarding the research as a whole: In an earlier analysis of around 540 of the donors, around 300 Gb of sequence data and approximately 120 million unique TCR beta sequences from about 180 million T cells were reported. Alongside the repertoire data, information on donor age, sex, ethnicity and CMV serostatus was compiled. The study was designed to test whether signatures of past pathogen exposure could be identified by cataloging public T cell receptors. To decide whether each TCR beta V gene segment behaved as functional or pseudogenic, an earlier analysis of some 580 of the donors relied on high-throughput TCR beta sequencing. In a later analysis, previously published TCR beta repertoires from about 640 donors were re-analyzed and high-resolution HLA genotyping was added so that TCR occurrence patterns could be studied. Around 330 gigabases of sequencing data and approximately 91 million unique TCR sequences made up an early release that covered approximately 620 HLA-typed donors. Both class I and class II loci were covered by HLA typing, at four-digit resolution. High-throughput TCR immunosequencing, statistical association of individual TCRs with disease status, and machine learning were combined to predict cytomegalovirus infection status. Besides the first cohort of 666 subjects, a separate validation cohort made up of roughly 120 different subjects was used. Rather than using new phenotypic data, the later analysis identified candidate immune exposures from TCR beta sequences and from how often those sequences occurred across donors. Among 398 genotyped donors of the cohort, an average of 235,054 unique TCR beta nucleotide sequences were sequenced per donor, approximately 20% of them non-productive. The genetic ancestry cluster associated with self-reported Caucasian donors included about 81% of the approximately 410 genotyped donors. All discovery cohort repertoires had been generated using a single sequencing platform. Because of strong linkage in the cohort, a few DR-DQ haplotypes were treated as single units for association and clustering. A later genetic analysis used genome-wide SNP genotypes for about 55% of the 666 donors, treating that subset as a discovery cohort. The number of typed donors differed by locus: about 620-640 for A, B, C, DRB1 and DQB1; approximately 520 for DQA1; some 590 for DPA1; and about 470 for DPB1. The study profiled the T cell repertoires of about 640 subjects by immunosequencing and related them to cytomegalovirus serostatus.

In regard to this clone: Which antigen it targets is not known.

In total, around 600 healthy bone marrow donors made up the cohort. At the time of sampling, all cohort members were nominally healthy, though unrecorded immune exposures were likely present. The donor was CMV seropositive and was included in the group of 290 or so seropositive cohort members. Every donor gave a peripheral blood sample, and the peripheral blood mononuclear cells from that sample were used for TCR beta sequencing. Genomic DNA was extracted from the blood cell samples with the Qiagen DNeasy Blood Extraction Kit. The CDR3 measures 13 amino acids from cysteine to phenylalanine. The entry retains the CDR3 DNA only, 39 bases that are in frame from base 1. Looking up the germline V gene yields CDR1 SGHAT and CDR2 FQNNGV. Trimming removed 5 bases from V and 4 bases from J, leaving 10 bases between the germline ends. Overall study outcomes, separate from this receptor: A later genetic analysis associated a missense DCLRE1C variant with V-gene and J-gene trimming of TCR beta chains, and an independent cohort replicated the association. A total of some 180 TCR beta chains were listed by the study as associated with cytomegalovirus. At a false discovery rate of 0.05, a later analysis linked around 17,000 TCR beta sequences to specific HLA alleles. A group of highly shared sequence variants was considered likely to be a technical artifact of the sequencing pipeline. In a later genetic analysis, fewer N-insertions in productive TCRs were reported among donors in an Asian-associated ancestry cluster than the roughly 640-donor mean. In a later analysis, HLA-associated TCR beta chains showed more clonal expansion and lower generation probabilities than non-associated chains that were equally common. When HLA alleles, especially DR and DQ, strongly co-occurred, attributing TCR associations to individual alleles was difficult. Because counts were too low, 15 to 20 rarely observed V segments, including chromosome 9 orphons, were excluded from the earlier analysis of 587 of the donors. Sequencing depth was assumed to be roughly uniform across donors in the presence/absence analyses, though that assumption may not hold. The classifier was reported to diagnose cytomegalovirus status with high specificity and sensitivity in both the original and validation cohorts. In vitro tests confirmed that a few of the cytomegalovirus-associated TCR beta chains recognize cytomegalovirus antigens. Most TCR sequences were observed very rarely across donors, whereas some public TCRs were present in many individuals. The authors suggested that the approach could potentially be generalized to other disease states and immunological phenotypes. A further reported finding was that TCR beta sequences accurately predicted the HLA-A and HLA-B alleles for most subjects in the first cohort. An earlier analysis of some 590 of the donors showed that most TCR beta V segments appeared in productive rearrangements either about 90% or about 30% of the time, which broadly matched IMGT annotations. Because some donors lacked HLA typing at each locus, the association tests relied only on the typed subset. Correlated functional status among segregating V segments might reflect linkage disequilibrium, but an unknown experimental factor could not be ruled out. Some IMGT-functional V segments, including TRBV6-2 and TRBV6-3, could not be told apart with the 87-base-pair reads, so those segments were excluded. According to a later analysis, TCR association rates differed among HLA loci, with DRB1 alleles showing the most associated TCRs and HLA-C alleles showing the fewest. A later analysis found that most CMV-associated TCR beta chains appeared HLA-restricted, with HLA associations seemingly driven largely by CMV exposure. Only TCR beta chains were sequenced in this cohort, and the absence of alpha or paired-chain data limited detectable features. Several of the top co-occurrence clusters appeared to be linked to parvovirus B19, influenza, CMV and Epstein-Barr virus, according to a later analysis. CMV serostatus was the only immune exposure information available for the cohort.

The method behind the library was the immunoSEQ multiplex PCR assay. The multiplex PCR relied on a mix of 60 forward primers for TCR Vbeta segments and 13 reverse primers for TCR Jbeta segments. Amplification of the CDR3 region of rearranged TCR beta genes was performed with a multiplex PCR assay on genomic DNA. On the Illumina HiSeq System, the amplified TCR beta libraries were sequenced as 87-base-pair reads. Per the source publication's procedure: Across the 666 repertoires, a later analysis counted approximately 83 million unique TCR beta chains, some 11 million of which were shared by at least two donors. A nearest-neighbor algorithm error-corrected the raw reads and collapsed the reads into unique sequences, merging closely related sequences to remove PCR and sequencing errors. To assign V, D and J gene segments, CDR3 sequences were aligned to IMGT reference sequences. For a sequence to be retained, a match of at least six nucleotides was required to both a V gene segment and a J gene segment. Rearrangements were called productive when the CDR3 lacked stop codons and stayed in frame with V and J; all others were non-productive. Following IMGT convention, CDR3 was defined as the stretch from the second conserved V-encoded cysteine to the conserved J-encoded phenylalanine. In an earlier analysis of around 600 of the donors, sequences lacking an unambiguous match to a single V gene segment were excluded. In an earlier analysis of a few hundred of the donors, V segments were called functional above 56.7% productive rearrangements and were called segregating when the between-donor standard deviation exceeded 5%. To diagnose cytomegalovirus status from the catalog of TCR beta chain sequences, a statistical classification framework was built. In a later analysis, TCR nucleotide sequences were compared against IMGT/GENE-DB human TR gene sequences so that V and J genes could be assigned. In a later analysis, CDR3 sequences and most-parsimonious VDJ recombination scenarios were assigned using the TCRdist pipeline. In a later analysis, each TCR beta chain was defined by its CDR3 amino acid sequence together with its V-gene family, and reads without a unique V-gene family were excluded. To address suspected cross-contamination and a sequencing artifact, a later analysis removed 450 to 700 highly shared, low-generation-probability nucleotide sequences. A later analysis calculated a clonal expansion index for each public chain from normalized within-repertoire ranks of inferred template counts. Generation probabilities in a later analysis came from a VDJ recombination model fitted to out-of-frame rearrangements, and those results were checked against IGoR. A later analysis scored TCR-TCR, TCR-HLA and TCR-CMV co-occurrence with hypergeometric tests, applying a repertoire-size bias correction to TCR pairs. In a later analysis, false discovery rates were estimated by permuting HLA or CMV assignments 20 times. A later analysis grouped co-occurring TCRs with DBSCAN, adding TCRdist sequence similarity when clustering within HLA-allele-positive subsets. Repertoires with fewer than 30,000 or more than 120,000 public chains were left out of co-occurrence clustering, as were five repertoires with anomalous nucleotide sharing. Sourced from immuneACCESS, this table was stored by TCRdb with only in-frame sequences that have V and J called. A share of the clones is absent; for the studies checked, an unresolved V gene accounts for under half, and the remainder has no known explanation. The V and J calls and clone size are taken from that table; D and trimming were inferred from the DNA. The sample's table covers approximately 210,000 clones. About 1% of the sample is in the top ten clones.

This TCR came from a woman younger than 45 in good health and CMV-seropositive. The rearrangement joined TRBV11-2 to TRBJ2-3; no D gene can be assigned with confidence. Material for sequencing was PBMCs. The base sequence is TGTGCCAGCAGCACCTCGGTCGCAGATACGCAGTATTTT. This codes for CASSTSVADTQYF.